This T cell receptor beta chain emerged from a study of cytomegalovirus exposure and HLA in healthy donors. Study results and limitations: Analyses of presence and absence presupposed an approximately uniform sequencing depth across donors. A link between a missense DCLRE1C variant and TCR beta V- and J-gene trimming emerged from a later analysis.

The PCR had 60 Vbeta and 13 Jbeta primers. The authors' processing: It was a later analysis that counted about 80 million unique TCR beta chains, of which some 10 million were shared. Clones were sequenced by immunoSEQ multiplex PCR, and TCRdb holds only the in-frame ones, with some missing. The V and J calls and clone size were taken over from that table, and D and trimming were inferred from the DNA. Found here are some 140,000 clones, 70% to 80% of them singletons; the top ten hold under 2.5%. As regards this clone: Its matching antigen is unknown. The junction and the germline gene differ at one end; a read error may be behind it.

The CDR3 consists of 12 residues. From germline, CDR1 is SGHTA and CDR2 FQGTGA. V is TRBV7-3 and J is TRBJ2-1; 7 nucleotides match TRBD1. The sequence derives from a young man in good health and CMV-seronegative. Sequencing was performed on PBMCs. The CDR3 reads CSSTPGGNEQFF. The CDR3 region has the DNA TGTTCCAGCACCCCAGGGGGAAATGAGCAGTTCTTC. The full variable domain, its missing parts supplied by reference TRBV7-3 and TRBJ2-1, is GAGVSQTPSNKVTEKGKYVELRCDPISGHTALYWYRQSLGQGPEFLIYFQGTGAADDSGLPNDRFFAVRPEGSVSTLKIQRTERGDSAVYLCSSTPGGNEQFFGPGTRLTVL.